The present TCR beta chain was sequenced within a study of OX40 agonist ivuxolimab in advanced cancers. The CDR3 covers 16 residues. Germline loops: CDR1 PRHDT, CDR2 FYEKMQ (reference sequence). With 5 bases clipped from V and 0 bases from J, the junction kept 3 bases outside the gene matches. TCRdb's copy holds only in-frame clones and misses some; the assay was immunoSEQ multiplex PCR. The repertoire has some 76,000 clones, around 90% of them found once; the top ten carry 6% to 8.5%. Blood draws occurred at baseline, cycle 4 day 1, and cycle 7 day 1. The chain carries TRBV13 and TRBJ2-5; 13 nucleotides align to TRBD2. The TCR comes from an adult with an advanced solid tumor such as melanoma, head and neck, liver or kidney cancer. The sequenced sample was CD4+ or CD8+ T cells sorted from blood, obtained in a trial of the OX40 agonist ivuxolimab. CDR3 bases: TGTGCCAGCAGCACGACTAGCGGGGGGTACCAAGAGACCCAGTACTTC. Protein sequence: CASSTTSGGYQETQYF.